The 12 T cell receptor beta chains listed next were all sequenced from one sample in a study of blood T cell repertoires in COVID-19. The data were produced by immunoSEQ multiplex PCR, yet TCRdb's version contains in-frame clones alone and is incomplete. This sample has approximately 210,000 clones, with around 92% found just once. The sequenced sample consisted of peripheral blood. The receptors originated from a man aged 25 to 45 with acute or convalescent COVID-19.

The chain joins TRBV2 to TRBJ1-2; D unresolved. CDR3 length: 14 residues. CDR1 is SNHLY, CDR2 FYNNEI, per germline. Trimming took 2 bases from V and 6 from J, leaving 13 bases between them. For the CDR3, the DNA is TGTGCCAGCAGTGAAAATTACGGTAGAAATGGCTACACCTTC. Amino acid sequence: CASSENYGRNGYTF.

This sequence joins TRBV12-3 or TRBV12-4 and TRBJ1-1; D uncertain. V was cut by 6 bases and J by 1 base, with 9 bases left in between. The CDR3 loop spans 13 amino acids. The CDR3 DNA reads TGTGCCAGCAGCCTCGAACAGAACACTGAAGCTTTCTTT. Translated, it gives CASSLEQNTEAFF.

This clone appeared a single time. The chain recombines TRBV19 with TRBJ1-3, with D unclear. Germline V gene sequence: CDR1 LNHDA, CDR2 SQIVND (reference sequence). The CDR3 loop spans 14 amino acids. V lost 5 bases, J lost 0 bases, and 8 bases lay in between. CDR3 protein: CASSLRDSGNTIYF. The CDR3 DNA sequence: TGTGCCAGTAGTTTACGGGACTCTGGAAACACCATATATTTT.

This chain uses TRBV9 with TRBJ2-2, with 7 bases fitting TRBD1. The V segment lost 4 bases and the J segment 2 bases; nucleotides outside the gene matches: 11. The germline gives CDR1 SGDLS, CDR2 YYNGEE. The CDR3 loop spans 17 amino acids. CDR3: CASSPYSGTDNTGELFF. The CDR3 DNA is TGTGCCAGCAGCCCTTACTCCGGGACAGACAACACCGGGGAGCTGTTTTTT. Drawing the rest from reference TRBV9 and TRBJ2-2, the complete variable domain is DSGVTQTPKHLITATGQRVTLRCSPRSGDLSVYWYQQSLDQGLQFLIQYYNGEERAKGNILERFSAQQFPDLHSELNLSSLELGDSALYFCASSPYSGTDNTGELFFGEGSRLTVL.

V is TRBV6-5 and J is TRBJ1-5, with 10 bases aligning to TRBD1. Trimming at V came to 6 bases and at J to 7 bases, leaving 9 bases not matched to a gene. The CDR3 has 15 residues. Germline V gives CDR1 MNHEY, CDR2 SVGAGI. The CDR3 sequence is CASRYRQGARQPQHF. The CDR3 nucleotides read TGTGCCAGCAGATATCGACAGGGGGCGAGACAGCCCCAGCATTTT.

The chain recombines TRBV23-1 with TRBJ2-6; 10 bases are a match to TRBD1. TRBV23-1 is recorded as an ORF, its role being uncertain. Trimming at V came to 2 bases and at J to 4 bases, leaving 8 bases not matched to a gene. The CDR3 has 18 residues. This CDR3 reads CASSQPRDRGAGANVLTF. DNA for the CDR3: TGCGCCAGCAGTCAACCGAGGGACAGGGGAGCCGGGGCCAACGTCCTGACTTTC.

The rearrangement uses TRBV28 and TRBJ1-5, with 8 bases matching TRBD1. Per the germline V gene, CDR1 is MDHEN and CDR2 is SYDVKM. The CDR3 has 13 residues. Unmatched junction bases numbered 5, after V lost 6 bases and J lost 7 bases. CDR3 loop: CASRGQGGQPQHF. Here the CDR3 DNA reads TGTGCCAGCAGAGGACAGGGTGGACAGCCCCAGCATTTT.

This clone appeared a few times. This sequence joins TRBV5-1 and TRBJ1-4, with D tentatively TRBD1 (6 bases). The V and J ends lost 0 bases and 8 bases respectively, with 14 bases between them. This CDR3 contains 15 residues. CDR1 is SGHRS, CDR2 YFSETQ, per germline. CDR3 nucleotide sequence: TGCGCCAGCAGCTTGGCCGGCAGGGGCCACGAAAAACTGTTTTTT. The encoded protein is CASSLAGRGHEKLFF.

The V gene is TRBV28, the J gene TRBJ2-3; a possible D gene is TRBD2 (5 bases). Trimming took 5 bases from V and 2 from J, leaving 14 bases between them. CDR3 length: 15 residues. Germline V CDR1 and CDR2: MDHEN, SYDVKM. Written as DNA, the CDR3 is TGTGCCAGCAGTGACGAGCGGCTCCTCACAGATACGCAGTATTTT. It translates to CASSDERLLTDTQYF. Full variable domain (rest looked up from reference TRBV28 and TRBJ2-3): DVKVTQSSRYLVKRTGEKVFLECVQDMDHENMFWYRQDPGLGLRLIYFSYDVKMKEKGDIPEGYSVSREKKERFSLILESASTNQTSMYLCASSDERLLTDTQYFGPGTRLTVL.

This sequence joins TRBV5-5 and TRBJ2-5; D is uncertain. Germline lookup yields CDR1 SGHKS and CDR2 YYEKEE (reference sequence). The CDR3 covers 12 residues. V was shortened by 3 bases and J by 5 bases, with 8 bases between the two germline ends. The CDR3 DNA follows: TGTGCCAGCAGCTACCCCGGGGAGACCCAGTACTTC. This sequence encodes CASSYPGETQYF.

The genes are TRBV28 and TRBJ2-3, with unresolved D. V lost 7 bases and J 9 bases, leaving 11 bases between the germline ends. CDR1 is MDHEN, CDR2 SYDVKM, per germline. The CDR3 loop spans 11 amino acids. CDR3 coding DNA: TGTGCCAGCACTGGCCGTTCGACGCAGTATTTT. Its translation: CASTGRSTQYF.

The chain couples TRBV18 to TRBJ1-1, with D perhaps TRBD1 (6 bases). V shed 5 bases and J shed 11 bases, with 18 bases lying between them. Germline values: CDR1 KGHSH, CDR2 LQKENI. The CDR3 is 13 amino acids. The CDR3 is CASSSTEGGRAFF. CDR3 in DNA: TGTGCCAGCTCATCTACCGAAGGGGGACGGGCTTTCTTT.